Listed below are T cell receptor beta chains from one sample, sequenced in a study of blood T cell repertoires in COVID-19. Sequencing was performed with immunoSEQ multiplex PCR; in TCRdb, only in-frame clones are kept and a portion is missing. Among a few hundred thousand clones listed, more than 85% were seen once. The sequenced sample was peripheral blood. The origin of the receptors is a young man with active or convalescent COVID-19. Both conserved end residues are part of each CDR3. D genes are given only for firm matches. Size tells how often a clone was seen (once, few, many) or the class of an expanded clone, and some rows leave it out.

v_call,j_call,clone_size,d_call,cdr3_aa,cdr3_nt
TRBV6-1,TRBJ1-3,few,TRBD1,CASSERGDSPSGNTIYF,TGTGCCAGCAGTGAACGAGGGGACAGTCCCTCTGGAAACACCATATATTTT
TRBV27,TRBJ2-1,-,TRBD1,CASSGQGDEQFF,TGTGCCAGCAGTGGACAGGGTGATGAGCAGTTCTTC
TRBV7-2,TRBJ2-5,-,TRBD2,CASSSGLAETQYF,TGTGCCAGCAGCTCCGGACTAGCGGAGACCCAGTACTTC
TRBV1,TRBJ1-2,-,-,CTSSHRVGAFYGYTF,TGCACCAGCAGCCACCGGGTAGGCGCTTTCTATGGCTACACCTTC
TRBV9,TRBJ1-1,-,-,CASSADWGVNTEAFF,TGTGCCAGCAGCGCCGATTGGGGGGTGAACACTGAAGCTTTCTTT
TRBV21-1,TRBJ2-3,-,-,CASSKTGDTQYF,TGTGCCAGCAGTAAAACGGGGGATACGCAGTATTTT
TRBV25-1,TRBJ2-7,-,-,CAIEGDYEQYF,TGTGCCATTGAAGGGGACTACGAGCAGTACTTC
TRBV4-1,TRBJ2-3,-,-,CASSQIEHTDTQYF,TGCGCCAGCAGCCAAATCGAGCACACAGATACGCAGTATTTT
TRBV19,TRBJ1-5,-,-,CASSPGGGNQPQHF,TGTGCCAGTAGTCCGGGGGGGGGCAATCAGCCCCAGCATTTT
TRBV2,TRBJ1-2,-,TRBD1,CASSLRGQDGYTF,TGTGCCAGCTCACTAAGGGGGCAAGACGGCTACACCTTC
TRBV5-1,TRBJ2-1,once,-,CASSERSSYNEQFF,TGCGCCAGCAGCGAGAGGAGCTCCTACAATGAGCAGTTCTTC
TRBV18,TRBJ1-1,-,TRBD1,CASSPQGVGAFF,TGTGCCAGCTCACCCCAGGGGGTAGGCGCTTTCTTT
TRBV7-3,TRBJ2-2,-,-,CASRQGASGTGELFF,TGTGCCAGCAGACAGGGTGCTTCGGGCACCGGGGAGCTGTTTTTT
TRBV19,TRBJ2-1,-,TRBD2,CASSISSGGNNEQFF,TGTGCCAGTAGTATCTCTAGCGGGGGGAACAATGAGCAGTTCTTC
TRBV7-3,TRBJ2-1,-,-,CASSLTGLTDHNEQFF,TGTGCCAGCAGCTTAACGGGACTCACCGACCACAATGAGCAGTTCTTC
TRBV7-9,TRBJ2-5,-,TRBD2,CASSMRRTSGYQETQYF,TGTGCCAGCAGCATGAGAAGGACTAGCGGATATCAAGAGACCCAGTACTTC
TRBV5-1,TRBJ2-5,-,-,CASSLARQPGETQYF,TGCGCCAGCAGCTTGGCCCGTCAGCCGGGGGAGACCCAGTACTTC
TRBV11-2,TRBJ2-7,-,TRBD1,CASRPLGQKPYEQYF,TGTGCCAGCAGACCCTTGGGACAGAAACCTTACGAGCAGTACTTC
TRBV28,TRBJ1-2,-,-,CASSSPGPYRGYTF,TGTGCCAGCAGTTCCCCAGGGCCATATCGAGGCTACACCTTC
TRBV7-9,TRBJ1-1,-,TRBD1,CASSLSGTGANTEAFF,TGTGCCAGCAGCTTATCCGGCACAGGGGCGAACACTGAAGCTTTCTTT
TRBV1,TRBJ1-3,-,-,CTSSRVNPGLEKKSGNTIYF,TGCACCAGCAGCCGAGTAAACCCGGGACTCGAGAAAAAGAGTGGAAACACCATATATTTT
TRBV11-2,TRBJ2-1,-,-,CASSVAGWQFF,TGTGCCAGCAGCGTGGCAGGATGGCAGTTCTTC
TRBV6-5,TRBJ2-1,-,-,CASSYAAAQEQFF,TGTGCCAGCAGTTACGCTGCGGCCCAGGAGCAGTTCTTC
TRBV7-3,TRBJ1-1,few,TRBD1,CASSVAGGTNTEAFF,TGTGCCAGCAGCGTAGCAGGGGGTACGAACACTGAAGCTTTCTTT
TRBV20-1,TRBJ2-7,-,-,CSASRGLPSYEQYF,TGCAGTGCTAGTCGGGGACTCCCCTCCTACGAGCAGTACTTC
TRBV5-8,TRBJ1-2,-,TRBD1,CASSQKWGQGYWYGYTF,TGTGCCAGCAGCCAGAAATGGGGACAGGGGTACTGGTATGGCTACACCTTC
TRBV3-1/TRBV3-2,TRBJ1-4,-,-,CASSQDPPGALGTNEKLFF,TGTGCCAGCAGCCAAGACCCACCTGGGGCTTTGGGAACTAATGAAAAACTGTTTTTT
TRBV6-5,TRBJ2-2,-,-,CASSYNTGNTGELFF,TGTGCCAGCAGTTACAATACGGGGAACACCGGGGAGCTGTTTTTT
TRBV29-1,TRBJ2-3,-,TRBD1,CSVRSGQGVDTQYF,TGCAGCGTGAGGTCGGGACAGGGGGTAGATACGCAGTATTTT
TRBV28,TRBJ1-2,-,-,CASSLFFYGYTF,TGTGCCAGCAGTTTATTCTTCTATGGCTACACCTTC
TRBV12-3/TRBV12-4,TRBJ1-2,-,-,CASRAPGSYGYTF,TGTGCCAGCAGGGCACCGGGGAGCTATGGCTACACCTTC
TRBV27,TRBJ1-1,-,TRBD1,CASMGTGFFDTEAFF,TGTGCCAGCATGGGGACAGGGTTTTTTGACACTGAAGCTTTCTTT
TRBV12-3/TRBV12-4,TRBJ2-2,once,TRBD1,CASNLQGAGELFF,TGTGCCAGTAACCTCCAGGGGGCCGGGGAGCTGTTTTTT
TRBV6-6,TRBJ1-5,few,TRBD1,CASSYPRDRRDQPQHF,TGTGCCAGCAGTTACCCAAGGGACAGGAGGGATCAGCCCCAGCATTTT
TRBV12-3/TRBV12-4,TRBJ1-4,few,TRBD1,CASSGGQDEKLFF,TGTGCCAGCAGTGGAGGACAGGATGAAAAACTGTTTTTT
TRBV11-2,TRBJ1-2,-,-,CASSHQKGPRGYTF,TGTGCCAGCAGCCACCAAAAGGGGCCACGGGGCTACACCTTC
TRBV6-6,TRBJ1-3,-,-,CASSSGTSGNTIYF,TGTGCCAGCAGTTCCGGGACATCGGGAAACACCATATATTTT
TRBV27,TRBJ1-3,-,-,CASSPTGNTIYF,TGTGCCAGCAGTCCCACAGGAAACACCATATATTTT
TRBV3-1/TRBV3-2,TRBJ2-6,-,TRBD1,CASRQGLGQGSSGANVLTF,TGTGCCAGCAGGCAAGGGCTAGGACAGGGAAGCTCTGGGGCCAACGTCCTGACTTTC
TRBV4-1,TRBJ1-2,-,-,CASSQDAGSVHYGYTF,TGCGCCAGCAGCCAAGATGCAGGGTCGGTCCACTATGGCTACACCTTC
TRBV19,TRBJ1-2,-,-,CASSKGVEGYTF,TGTGCCAGTAGTAAGGGAGTGGAAGGCTACACCTTC
TRBV27,TRBJ2-3,-,TRBD2,CASSFGTSGGVSFF,TGTGCCAGCAGTTTCGGGACTAGCGGGGGGGTATCGTTCTTT
TRBV21-1,TRBJ2-7,-,-,CASSKAGANSQSHEQYF,TGTGCCAGCAGCAAAGCGGGGGCCAATTCTCAATCCCACGAGCAGTACTTC
TRBV19,TRBJ1-2,-,-,CASSIDRQVYGYTF,TGTGCCAGTAGTATAGACAGACAGGTCTATGGCTACACCTTC
TRBV19,TRBJ1-6,-,-,CASSIPGQHSPLHF,TGTGCCAGTAGTATTCCAGGACAACATTCACCCCTCCACTTT
TRBV19,TRBJ2-3,-,-,CASALLEGANTDTQYF,TGTGCCAGTGCTCTCTTGGAGGGGGCCAACACAGATACGCAGTATTTT
TRBV4-1,TRBJ2-1,-,TRBD2,CASSQEPGGDEQFF,TGCGCCAGCAGCCAAGAGCCGGGGGGGGATGAGCAGTTCTTC
TRBV10-3,TRBJ1-5,once,TRBD1,CAISLGQGADQPQHF,TGTGCCATCAGTCTAGGACAGGGTGCTGATCAGCCCCAGCATTTT
TRBV19,TRBJ2-4,-,-,CASSIPGQSHRHF,TGTGCCAGTAGTATACCTGGACAGAGCCACAGACACTTC
TRBV6-6,TRBJ1-4,once,TRBD1,CASNRGTGGEKLFF,TGTGCCAGCAACAGAGGGACAGGGGGAGAAAAACTGTTTTTT